This T cell receptor (beta chain) was retrieved from a study of OX40 agonist ivuxolimab in advanced cancers. Study context: Six ivuxolimab dose levels, 0.01 to 10 mg/kg, were given intravenously every 2 weeks. It was permissible to have had prior anti-PD-1, anti-PD-L1 or anti-CTLA-4 therapy, and approximately 38% had some.

Comment on this clone: Its antigen is undetermined. A clone one base away is much larger, so this may be a read error. Other DNA sequences of this sample code for an identical CDR3.

Germline V CDR1 and CDR2: SEHNR, FQNEAQ (reference sequence). This CDR3 spans 12 amino acids. V lost 5 bases and J lost 8, with 12 bases in between. Libraries were prepared by immunoSEQ multiplex PCR; TCRdb keeps only in-frame clonotypes and omits some of them. The sample lists tens of thousands of clones; around 88% were seen once. Whole-study results and caveats: Partial responders at 0.1-3.0 mg/kg had among the lowest clonal expansion. Also showing low normalized T-cell clonal expansion were some of the nonresponders.

The clonotype originates from an adult with an advanced solid tumor such as melanoma, head and neck, liver or kidney cancer. Specimen: CD4+ or CD8+ T cells sorted from blood, collected in a trial of the OX40 agonist ivuxolimab. V and J are TRBV7-9 and TRBJ1-2; D is uncertain. DNA of the CDR3: TGTGCCAGCAGCGGCCTGGGGTTAGGCTACACCTTC. Residues: CASSGLGLGYTF.